This entry concerns a single T cell receptor beta chain. Its antigen remains unidentified. The entry originates in a study of CXCR3-negative and CXCR3-positive naive CD8 T cells. Study outcomes and limitations: TRB CDR3s of CXCR3-positive naive cells were more hydrophobic than those of CXCR3-negative naive cells.

The CDR3 spans 11 residues. The germline CDR1 and CDR2 sequences are SQVTM and ANQGSEA. The authors prepared UMI-labeled TRB cDNA libraries by 5' RACE. From its re-call of the 5' RACE reads, TCRdb lists each CDR3 protein once, without DNA. This repertoire comprises around 63,000 distinct CDR3 sequences; its ten largest clones make up about 0.8%. CD45RO-CCR7+CD27+CD95- was the phenotype of naive CD8+ T cells. This sequence was found in a human donor in good health. Some clones in this sample may be carry-over from other donors' samples. The chain has TRBV29-1 and TRBJ1-2; checking the TCRdb D call of TRBD1 is not possible without DNA. Sequenced sample: naive CXCR3+ CD8+ T cells from blood. Sample subset: CD45RO-CCR7+CD27+CD95- naive CD8+ T cells expressing CXCR3 (TNR3+). The CDR3: CGVPVGYGYTF.